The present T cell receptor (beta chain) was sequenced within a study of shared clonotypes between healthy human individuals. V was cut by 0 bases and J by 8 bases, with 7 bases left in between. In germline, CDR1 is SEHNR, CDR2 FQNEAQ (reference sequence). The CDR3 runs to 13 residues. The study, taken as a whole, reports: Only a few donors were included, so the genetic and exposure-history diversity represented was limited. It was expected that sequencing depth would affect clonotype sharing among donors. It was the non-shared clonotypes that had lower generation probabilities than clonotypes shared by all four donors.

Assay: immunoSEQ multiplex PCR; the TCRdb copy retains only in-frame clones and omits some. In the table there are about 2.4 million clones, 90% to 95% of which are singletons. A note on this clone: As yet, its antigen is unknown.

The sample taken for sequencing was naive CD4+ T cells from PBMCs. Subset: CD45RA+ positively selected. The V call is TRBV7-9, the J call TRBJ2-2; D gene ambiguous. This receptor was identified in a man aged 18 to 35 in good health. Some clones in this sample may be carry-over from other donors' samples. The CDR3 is CASSLAQSGELFF. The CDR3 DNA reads TGTGCCAGCAGCTTAGCGCAGTCGGGGGAGCTGTTTTTT.